This TCR beta chain was recovered during a study of blood T cell repertoires in COVID-19. In the authors' methods: Reference gene primer amplification in the assay estimated nucleated cell counts. The protocol was immunoSEQ multiplex PCR, while the TCRdb copy is restricted to in-frame clones and leaves out a portion. That table gives V, J and clone size, and the DNA gave D and trimming. Among 220,000 or so clones, roughly 84% were seen once, and the ten largest hold about 7%. Enrollees, roughly 18 to 95 years old, lived in 25 or so US areas. Recovery among Cohort 3 donors was established by two negative PCRs, clearance, or symptom resolution. From germline, CDR1 is SQVTM and CDR2 ANQGSEA. The CDR3 totals 14 residues. The junction had 2 bases not matched to a gene; V was cut back by 4 bases and J by 3 bases.

The sample comprised PBMCs or T cells enriched from blood (not recorded which). The chain recombines TRBV29-1 with TRBJ2-6; 8 positions match TRBD1. The receptor's source is a woman aged 35 to 49 who had recovered from COVID-19. The CDR3: CSVGTGFGANVLTF. As DNA, the CDR3 is TGCAGCGTTGGGACAGGGTTTGGGGCCAACGTCCTGACTTTC.